The entry below gives a single TCR beta chain sequence along with its context. The antigen is unknown. PCR used 60 Vbeta primers and 13 Jbeta primers. In the study's own analysis: As a later analysis found, there were tens of millions of unique TCR beta chains, of which some 10 million were shared. Data came from immunoSEQ multiplex PCR; TCRdb stores just in-frame clones and leaves some out. The D gene and trimming were derived from the DNA, and the V and J assignments and clone size from that table. Of about 140,000 clones in the sample, 77% were seen once. This specimen comes from a study of cytomegalovirus exposure and HLA in healthy donors. The V end was cut by 6 bases, the J end by 7 bases, with 11 bases between. The CDR3 length is 12 residues. Germline CDR1 reads MNHEY; CDR2 reads SVGAGI. Findings and limits, study-wide: Across HLA loci, a later analysis found differing TCR association rates, with DRB1 most and HLA-C fewest. Upon later analysis, HLA-associated TCR beta chains proved more clonally expanded than other, equally common chains.

The sequence was collected from a male donor in good health and CMV-seronegative. Sequenced sample: PBMCs. The J gene is TRBJ2-3, the V gene TRBV6-5, with D possibly TRBD2 on 5 matching bases. CDR3 region: CASSPRGHTQYF. The CDR3, as DNA: TGTGCCAGCAGCCCAAGAGGGCATACGCAGTATTTT.